Included here is one TCR beta chain sequence, with context. V lost 0 bases to trimming and J lost 10 bases; unmatched junction nucleotides: 5. CDR3 length: 15 amino acids. Germline CDR1 reads SGHRS; CDR2 reads YFSETQ. The protocol was immunoSEQ multiplex PCR, while the TCRdb copy is restricted to in-frame clones and leaves out a portion. This sample has about 73,000 clones; about nine tenths occur once, and the top ten carry about a fifth. These data are taken from a study of control samples from healthy donors and cancer patients. This sequence joins TRBV5-1 and TRBJ1-6, with TRBD1 matching 9 bases. This TCR derives from a man in his sixties with lung cancer. Sequenced input: PBMCs. For the CDR3, the DNA is TGCGCCAGCAGCTTGGACAGGGGGCAAGGGTCACCCCTCCACTTT. This translates into CASSLDRGQGSPLHF.